This T cell receptor beta chain is from a study of spatial heterogeneity in lung cancer (dated by TCRdb to between 2018 and 2021). Broadly, across the study: Beta-chain transcripts were consistently detected in greater numbers than alpha-chain transcripts, which likely reflects a higher abundance of beta-chain transcripts. In the raw uncorrected reads, each unique combination of TCR and UMI appeared on average more than ten times. In non-small cell lung cancer, the study made a quantitative comparison of TCR alpha and beta repertoires among multiple tumor regions, matched nontumor lung and blood. Nonsynonymous mutation counts, determined by whole-exome sequencing of tumor tissue, were related to TCR repertoire features. At surgery, both alpha and beta chains were TCR-sequenced in about 200 tumor regions, roughly 64 matched nontumor lung samples and a few dozen PBMC samples. The paper's findings and limits, for the study overall: Additional single-cell paired TCR alpha and beta sequencing was considered necessary to confirm, at a functional level, the hypothesis that regional TCRs recognize regional mutations. Ubiquitous expanded tumor TCRs were detected in blood more often at tumor resection than at routine follow-up.

This clonotype has just a few counts. Its antigen is currently not known. Base quality data are lacking; no much larger clone is found one base away. V has 11 bases trimmed and J has 5 bases trimmed; junction bases matching no gene number 10. The cysteine opens and the phenylalanine closes a CDR3 of 13 amino acids. Only the CDR3 DNA is retained, 39 bases long and in frame from the first base. The germline V gene (reference sequence) supplies CDR1 SEHNR and CDR2 FQNEAQ. Library method: 5' RACE. TCRdb names NextSeq 500 as the instrument used. In the TCR library protocol, a unique molecular identifier was attached to each TCR cDNA molecule so that PCR and sequencing errors could be corrected. In the source study's methods: TCR identification, UMI-based error correction and CDR3 extraction were performed with Decombinator tools. Expanded TCRs were defined as those above a frequency of 2 per 1,000, corresponding to the top 1% of the tumor frequency distribution. Rényi diversity was computed with the R vegan package after subsampling each repertoire 100 times to 5,000 TCRs. To build CDR3 similarity networks, amino acid triplet string-kernel similarity was used, and CDR3s were connected when their pairwise similarity was above 0.82. The public sequencing data were trimmed at Q25 with fastp and processed into clonotypes with MiXCR by TCRdb, which kept only in-frame beta chains. When rows share a CDR3 protein, they turn into one entry using the most common DNA and genes. TCRdb, not the original authors, processed these V and J calls. The sample profile shows about 82,000 distinct CDR3 sequences; around 12% of them were found once. The ten largest clonotypes hold around 4.6% of the sample.

The time point label for this specimen denotes: sample taken at primary tumor resection. Whole RNA extracted from tumor and nontumor lung tissue, or from cryopreserved PBMC samples, was used for TCR sequencing without cell sorting. The donors were about 71 patients from the lung TRACERx cohort who had early-stage, untreated non-small cell lung cancer. A patient was chosen for TCR sequencing only when enough RNA was available from at least two tumor regions. The V gene is TRBV7-9 and the J gene is TRBJ2-5; 8 of the junction bases match TRBD1. The input for sequencing was PBMCs, taken at surgery. The TCR comes from a male donor with early-stage non-small cell lung cancer. In nucleotides, the sequence is TGTGCCGGTTCCCAGGGGGCGCTTGAGACCCAGTACTTC. Translated, this is CAGSQGALETQYF.